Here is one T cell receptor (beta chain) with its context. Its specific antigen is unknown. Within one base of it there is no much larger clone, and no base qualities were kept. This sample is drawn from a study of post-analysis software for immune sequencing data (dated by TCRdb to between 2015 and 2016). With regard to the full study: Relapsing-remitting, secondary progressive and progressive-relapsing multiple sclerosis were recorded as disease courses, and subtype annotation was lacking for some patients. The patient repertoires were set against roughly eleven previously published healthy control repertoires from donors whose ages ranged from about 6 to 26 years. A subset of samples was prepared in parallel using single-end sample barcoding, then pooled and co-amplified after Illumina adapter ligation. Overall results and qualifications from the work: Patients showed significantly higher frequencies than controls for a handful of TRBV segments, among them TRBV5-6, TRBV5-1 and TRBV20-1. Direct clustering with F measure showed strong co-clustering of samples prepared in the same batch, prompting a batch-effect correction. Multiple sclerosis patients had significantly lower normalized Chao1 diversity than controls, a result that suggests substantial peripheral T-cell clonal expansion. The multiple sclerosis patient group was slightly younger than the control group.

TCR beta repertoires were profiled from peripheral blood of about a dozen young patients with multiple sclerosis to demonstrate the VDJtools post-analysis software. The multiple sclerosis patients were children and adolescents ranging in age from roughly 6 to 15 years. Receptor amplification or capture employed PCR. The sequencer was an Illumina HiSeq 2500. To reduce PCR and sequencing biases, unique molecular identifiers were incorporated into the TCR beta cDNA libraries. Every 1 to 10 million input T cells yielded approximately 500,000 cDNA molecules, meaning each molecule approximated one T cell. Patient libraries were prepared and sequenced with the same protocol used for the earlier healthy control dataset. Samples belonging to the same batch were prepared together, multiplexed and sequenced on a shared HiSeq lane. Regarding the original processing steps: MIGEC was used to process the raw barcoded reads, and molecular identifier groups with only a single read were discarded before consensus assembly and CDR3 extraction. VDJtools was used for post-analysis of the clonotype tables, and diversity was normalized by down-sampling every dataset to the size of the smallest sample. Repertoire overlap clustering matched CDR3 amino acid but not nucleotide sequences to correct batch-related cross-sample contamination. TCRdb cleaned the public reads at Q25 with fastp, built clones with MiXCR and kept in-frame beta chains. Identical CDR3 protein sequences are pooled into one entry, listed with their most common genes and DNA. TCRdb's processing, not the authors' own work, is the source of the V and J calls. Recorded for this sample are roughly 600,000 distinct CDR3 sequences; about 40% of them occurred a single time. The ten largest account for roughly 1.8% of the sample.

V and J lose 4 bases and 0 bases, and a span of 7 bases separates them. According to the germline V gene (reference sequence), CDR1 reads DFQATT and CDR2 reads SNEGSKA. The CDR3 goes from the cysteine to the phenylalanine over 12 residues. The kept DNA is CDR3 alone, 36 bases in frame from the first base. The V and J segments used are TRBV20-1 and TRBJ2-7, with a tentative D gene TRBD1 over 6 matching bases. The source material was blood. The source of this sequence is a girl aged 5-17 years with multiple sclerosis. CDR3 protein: CSAKDSSYEQYF. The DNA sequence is TGCAGTGCTAAGGACAGCTCCTACGAGCAGTACTTC.